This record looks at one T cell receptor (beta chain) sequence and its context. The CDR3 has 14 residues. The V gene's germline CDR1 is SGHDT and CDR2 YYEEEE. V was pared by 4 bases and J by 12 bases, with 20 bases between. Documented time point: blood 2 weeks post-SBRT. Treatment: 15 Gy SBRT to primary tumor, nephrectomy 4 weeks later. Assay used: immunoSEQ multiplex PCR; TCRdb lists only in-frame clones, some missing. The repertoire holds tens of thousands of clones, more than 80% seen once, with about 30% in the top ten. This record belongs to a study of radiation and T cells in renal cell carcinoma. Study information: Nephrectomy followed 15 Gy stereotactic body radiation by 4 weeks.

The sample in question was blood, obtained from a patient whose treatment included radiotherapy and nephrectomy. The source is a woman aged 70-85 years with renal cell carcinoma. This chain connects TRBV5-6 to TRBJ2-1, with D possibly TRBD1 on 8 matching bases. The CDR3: CASSPGNYRGGQFF. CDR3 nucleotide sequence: TGTGCCAGCAGCCCTGGAAACTACAGGGGGGGGCAGTTCTTC.